A single T cell receptor beta chain is shown here with its context. Per the authors' pipeline: Amplifying reference gene primers gave estimates of nucleated cell counts. TCRdb's copy holds only in-frame clones and misses some; the assay was immunoSEQ multiplex PCR. V and J calls and clone size are given by that table; D and trimming were obtained from the DNA. The sample includes about 120,000 clones, about 90% of them seen just once. The Seattle patients joined while their infection was active and were tracked longitudinally afterward. The data derive from a study of blood T cell repertoires in COVID-19. Study in general: PBMCs, B-cell-depleted T cells, or T cells provided the cDNA or gDNA that made up the material.

Sequences were obtained from peripheral blood. The clonotype was recovered from a woman aged 55-70 years with COVID-19, enrolled during active disease.

For the CDR3, the DNA is TGTGCCAGCAGCTTTGGGTCGGCGACAGGGACTGAAAAACTGTTTTTT. Protein sequence: CASSFGSATGTEKLFF. The chain carries TRBV5-4 and TRBJ1-4; 7 nucleotides match TRBD1. Germline assignment: CDR1 SGHNT and CDR2 YYREEE (reference sequence). J gave up 7 bases and V 2 bases, and 11 bases lay outside the gene matches. This CDR3 is 16 amino acids long.